Each of the 11 T cell receptor beta chains below was sequenced from the same sample in a study of blood T cell repertoires in COVID-19. Here immunoSEQ multiplex PCR was the method, and the copy in TCRdb shows in-frame clones only, minus some. The sample yields fewer than 150,000 clones, around 80% seen once. Sequencing was done on a sample of peripheral blood. The receptor set was obtained from an elderly woman in a cohort sampled during active or convalescent COVID-19.

The chain employs TRBV3-1 (or the pseudogene TRBV3-2) and TRBJ1-2; D is ambiguous. Trimming took 0 bases from V and 8 from J, leaving 13 bases between them. Germline CDR1 and CDR2: LGHDT and YNNKEL (reference sequence). The CDR3 loop spans 14 amino acids. CDR3 sequence (DNA): TGTGCCAGCAGCCAAGATCAATGGGTCGGGGGCTACACCTTC. It translates to CASSQDQWVGGYTF.

The J gene is TRBJ1-4, the V gene TRBV19; D perhaps matches TRBD1 (6 bases). This CDR3 region has 15 residues. Per germline, CDR1 LNHDA and CDR2 SQIVND (reference sequence). The V and J ends lost 4 bases and 3 bases respectively, with 12 bases between them. The DNA for the CDR3 is TGTGCCAGTAGTACCAGGACAGATTCTAATGAAAAACTGTTTTTT. Translated, it gives CASSTRTDSNEKLFF. Together with reference TRBV19 and TRBJ1-4, the CDR3 gives the full variable domain: DGGITQSPKYLFRKEGQNVTLSCEQNLNHDAMYWYRQDPGQGLRLIYYSQIVNDFQKGDIAEGYSVSREKKESFPLTVTSAQKNPTAFYLCASSTRTDSNEKLFFGSGTQLSVL.

DNA for the CDR3: TGTGCCAGCAGCTTTGCAGGGGATAATGAAAAACTGTTTTTT. This sequence encodes CASSFAGDNEKLFF. The chain employs TRBV5-4 and TRBJ1-4; a weak D match, TRBD1 (6 bases). The V end was cut by 2 bases, the J end by 4 bases, with 9 bases between. CDR1 and CDR2 (germline): SGHNT, YYREEE (reference sequence). The CDR3 runs 14 residues.

This clone showed up just a few times. The chain couples TRBV6-5 to TRBJ2-4, with D maybe TRBD2 (6 bases). Germline V gene lookup returns CDR1 MNHEY and CDR2 SVGAGI. The CDR3 is made up of 15 amino acids. Trimming stripped 5 bases from V and 1 base from J, with 12 bases between. This CDR3 is CASSRGFSAKNIQYF. DNA of the CDR3: TGTGCCAGCAGTCGGGGGTTTTCGGCCAAAAACATTCAGTACTTC.

The chain is built from TRBV7-2 and TRBJ1-2; TRBD1 agrees at 8 bases. Germline V lookup: CDR1 SGHTA, CDR2 FQGNSA. V gave up 5 bases and J gave up 3 bases; unmatched junction bases: 11. CDR3 length: 16 amino acids. The CDR3 bases are TGTGCCAGCAGCCCACGGACAGGGATTTTGGACTATGGCTACACCTTC. Protein product: CASSPRTGILDYGYTF. The full variable domain, with the rest looked up from reference TRBV7-2 and TRBJ1-2, is GAGVSQSPSNKVTEKGKDVELRCDPISGHTALYWYRQSLGQGLEFLIYFQGNSAPDKSGLPSDRFSAERTGGSVSTLTIQRTQQEDSAVYLCASSPRTGILDYGYTFGSGTRLTVV.

In DNA, the CDR3 is TGTGCCAGCTCACCTTCGGGGGGCGCATTTACCGGGGAGCTGTTTTTT. It codes for CASSPSGGAFTGELFF. The chain employs TRBV18 and TRBJ2-2; D might be TRBD2 (7 bases). The V gene's germline CDR1 is KGHSH and CDR2 LQKENI. Trimming cost V 3 bases and J 5 bases, with 16 bases left between them. The CDR3 runs to 16 residues.

J is TRBJ1-5 and V is TRBV27; no definite D call. The CDR3 length is 16 residues. V was clipped by 5 bases and J by 1 base, with 15 bases between them. CDR1 is MNHEY, CDR2 SMNVEV, per germline (reference sequence). In nucleotides, the CDR3 is TGTGCCAGCAGTCCCCGAGGGCTGGGGAGCAATCAGCCCCAGCATTTT. Translation gives CASSPRGLGSNQPQHF.

The chain is built from TRBV3-1 (or the pseudogene TRBV3-2) and TRBJ2-3; 9 nucleotides align to TRBD2. With 2 bases clipped from V and 2 bases from J, the junction kept 8 bases outside the gene matches. Germline V gene data show CDR1 as LGHDT and CDR2 as YNNKEL (reference sequence). This CDR3 has 17 residues. CDR3 nucleotide sequence: TGTGCCAGCAGCCAATATAGCGGGGGCCTAATCACAGATACGCAGTATTTT. This encodes CASSQYSGGLITDTQYF.

This chain joins TRBV4-2 and TRBJ2-5, with D possibly matching TRBD2 (5 bases). Germline values: CDR1 LGHNA, CDR2 YNFKEQ. The V and J ends lost 3 bases and 3 bases respectively, with 11 bases between them. This CDR3 is built from 14 residues. This chain's CDR3 is CASSQEPGKETQYF. The CDR3 DNA reads as TGTGCCAGCAGCCAGGAGCCGGGGAAAGAGACCCAGTACTTC.

This chain connects TRBV6-6 to TRBJ2-7; D gene ambiguous. This CDR3 spans 14 amino acids. V was pared by 0 bases and J by 1 base, with 7 bases between. Germline CDR1 MNHNY, CDR2 SVGAGI (reference sequence). The CDR3 here is CASSYSAESYEQYV. The CDR3 nucleotides read TGTGCCAGCAGTTACTCGGCGGAATCCTACGAGCAGTACGTC.

The V and J genes are TRBV7-2 and TRBJ2-5, with 11 positions matching TRBD2. The CDR3 totals 17 residues. The trim removed 2 bases at V and 5 bases at J, leaving 10 bases unmatched. Germline CDR1 and CDR2: SGHTA and FQGNSA. CDR3 sequence (DNA): TGTGCCAGCAGCTTACCCGCTAGCGGGGGGACGGGGGAGACCCAGTACTTC. As protein: CASSLPASGGTGETQYF.